This TCR beta chain was obtained from a study of shared clonotypes between healthy human individuals. Study-level results: Among several donors, roughly 5% of naive CD4 clonotypes were found in common.

Data came from immunoSEQ multiplex PCR; TCRdb stores just in-frame clones and leaves some out. The sample comprises approximately 710,000 clones, about nine tenths of which are singletons, and around a third rests with the top ten. On this clone itself: The antigen is not known.

Germline V gives CDR1 MGHRA, CDR2 YSYEKL. The CDR3 consists of 16 residues. V gave up 0 bases and J gave up 0 bases, with 9 bases separating them. The chain links TRBV4-1 to TRBJ1-5; no definite D call. The sequence was obtained from a man aged 18 to 29 in good health. Some clones in this sample may be carry-over from other donors' samples. The sequenced sample was memory CD8+ T cells from PBMCs. The subset denotes: CD45RO+ cells pooled with CCR7-negative TemRA cells. The CDR3 region has the DNA TGCGCCAGCAGCCAAGATCGGCAGTATAGCAATCAGCCCCAGCATTTT. Encoded protein: CASSQDRQYSNQPQHF.